The next 19 T cell receptor beta chains were all read from a single sample in a study of blood T cell repertoires in COVID-19. The repertoire was sequenced with immunoSEQ multiplex PCR; TCRdb's copy has only in-frame clones and lacks some. This table holds about 94,000 clones, over 75% found once. The sequenced sample was peripheral blood. The receptors were sampled from a human donor with acute or convalescent COVID-19. The donor label of this sample is uncertain.

The chain couples TRBV2 to TRBJ1-5; unclear D gene. V was pared by 6 bases and J by 5 bases, with 5 bases between. The CDR3 runs to 11 residues. Germline CDR1 SNHLY, CDR2 FYNNEI. Written as DNA, the CDR3 is TGTGCCAGCAGGCGAGATCAGCCCCAGCATTTT. Its protein product is CASRRDQPQHF. Full variable domain (missing parts from reference TRBV2 and TRBJ1-5): EPEVTQTPSHQVTQMGQEVILRCVPISNHLYFYWYRQILGQKVEFLVSFYNNEISEKSEIFDDQFSVERPDGSNFTLKIRSTKLEDSAMYFCASRRDQPQHFGDGTRLSIL.

This clone was picked up one time. The chain has TRBV24-1 and TRBJ1-1; a weak D match, TRBD1 (6 bases). CDR1 and CDR2 from the germline V gene are KGHDR and SFDVKD. The CDR3 length is 14 residues. V was trimmed by 4 bases and J by 10 bases, leaving 18 bases between them. DNA of the CDR3: TGTGCCACCAGTGACCCGCGTCAGGGGTTGTTAGCTTTCTTT. As protein: CATSDPRQGLLAFF.

V is TRBV9 and J is TRBJ2-1; 10 nucleotides line up with TRBD2. After removal of 4 bases from V and 9 bases from J, the junction contained 4 bases not matched to a gene. The CDR3 runs 13 residues. Germline V gives CDR1 SGDLS, CDR2 YYNGEE. The CDR3 loop reads CASSRSGGGEQFF. The CDR3 DNA is TGTGCCAGCAGCCGGAGCGGGGGGGGTGAGCAGTTCTTC.

Written as DNA, the CDR3 is TGTGCCAGCAGTTTCCTTCGACTAGCGGGGGGGGAGGCAGATACGCAGTATTTT. Amino acids: CASSFLRLAGGEADTQYF. The rearrangement uses TRBV27 and TRBJ2-3, with 14 positions matching TRBD2. This CDR3 has 18 residues. The germline CDR1 and CDR2 sequences are MNHEY and SMNVEV (reference sequence). With 3 bases clipped from V and 4 bases from J, the junction kept 9 bases outside the gene matches.

The chain links TRBV5-6 to TRBJ2-1, with D possibly matching TRBD2 (5 bases). The CDR3 is 13 amino acids. The V end was cut by 0 bases, the J end by 10 bases, with 11 bases between. Germline CDR1 is SGHDT and CDR2 is YYEEEE. The DNA for the CDR3 is TGTGCCAGCAGCTTGGATCGGGGTAGCGAGCAGTTCTTC. Encoded protein: CASSLDRGSEQFF.

This rearrangement joins TRBV12-3 or TRBV12-4 to TRBJ1-2; weak D call: TRBD1 (5 bases). The CDR3 has 12 amino acids. V lost 4 bases and J 8 bases, leaving 11 bases between the germline ends. CDR3: CASSSSGLGYTF. The DNA for the CDR3 is TGTGCCAGCAGTTCCTCAGGGCTCGGCTACACCTTC.

The chain has TRBV6-5 and TRBJ1-4; no firm D call. Germline-derived CDR1 and CDR2 are MNHEY and SVGAGI. The length of the CDR3 is 15 residues. The ends were cut back, 7 bases at V and 3 bases at J, with 15 bases in the middle. The CDR3 region has the DNA TGTGCCAGCACCCCATTAGGAGGGTCTAATGAAAAACTGTTTTTT. Protein product: CASTPLGGSNEKLFF.

The V call is TRBV6-9, the J call TRBJ2-1; D is perhaps TRBD2 (5 bases). Trimming cost V 2 bases and J 7 bases, with 9 bases left between them. CDR1 is MNHGY and CDR2 is SVAAGI in the germline V gene. The CDR3 is 13 residues long. In DNA form, the CDR3 reads TGTGCCAGCAGTTATGAGGAGGTGAATGAGCAGTTCTTC. Amino acid sequence: CASSYEEVNEQFF.

V usage is TRBV19 and J usage is TRBJ1-1; tentatively, D is TRBD1 (6 bases). V was trimmed by 8 bases and J by 1 base, leaving 8 bases between them. The CDR3 totals 12 residues. CDR1 LNHDA and CDR2 SQIVND come from the germline V gene (reference sequence). CDR3: CASLTGNTEAFF. DNA for the CDR3: TGTGCCAGTCTGACAGGGAACACTGAAGCTTTCTTT.

J is TRBJ1-2 and V is TRBV5-6; 7 bases are a match to TRBD1. The junction had 4 bases not matched to a gene; V was cut back by 1 base and J by 4 bases. From germline, CDR1 is SGHDT and CDR2 YYEEEE. The CDR3 spans 14 residues. CDR3 in amino acids: CASSLPGGVYGYTF. The CDR3 DNA follows: TGTGCCAGCAGCTTGCCAGGGGGAGTCTATGGCTACACCTTC.

The chain carries TRBV19 and TRBJ1-6; 7 bases fit TRBD1. This CDR3 comprises 16 residues. Losses at the gene ends were 9 bases for V and 0 bases for J; bases not matched to a gene: 8. Germline V CDR1 and CDR2: LNHDA, SQIVND (reference sequence). CDR3 in amino acids: CASQTSGGSYNSPLHF. The CDR3 DNA sequence: TGTGCCAGCCAAACTTCAGGGGGCTCCTATAATTCACCCCTCCACTTT.

The rearrangement uses TRBV4-1 and TRBJ2-3; 8 bases align to TRBD2. V gave up 1 base and J gave up 3 bases; unmatched junction bases: 12. The CDR3 runs 18 residues. The germline gives CDR1 MGHRA, CDR2 YSYEKL. CDR3 DNA sequence: TGCGCCAGCAGCCAAGGCGGGGGACTAGGAGGGGCTACAGATACGCAGTATTTT. It translates to CASSQGGGLGGATDTQYF.

This chain uses TRBV5-8 with TRBJ2-7, with 8 bases identical to TRBD2. The CDR3 is 16 residues long. With V trimmed by 3 bases and J by 5 bases, 13 bases remained unmatched. CDR1 and CDR2 from the germline V gene are SGHTS and YDEGEE. CDR3 sequence (DNA): TGTGCCAGCAGCTGGCGGGCAGCGGGGGTTTCCCACGAGCAGTACTTC. This gives the protein CASSWRAAGVSHEQYF.

The V and J genes are TRBV4-3 and TRBJ2-2; possible D gene TRBD1, 5 bases. The CDR3 length is 15 residues. The V gene lost 0 bases and the J gene lost 4 bases, with 9 bases spanning the gap. CDR1 is LGHNA and CDR2 is YSLEER in the germline V gene. The CDR3 is CASSQDPQGTGELFF. The CDR3 nucleotides read TGCGCCAGCAGCCAAGATCCGCAGGGCACCGGGGAGCTGTTTTTT.

The chain carries TRBV12-2 and TRBJ2-1; TRBD1 is taken as the D call from the table, unchecked against the DNA. TRBV12-2 is reported as a pseudogene. The CDR3 is 19 residues long. DNA of the CDR3: TGTGCAAGTCGGCCCTCCGGGACAGGGGCTACGAGCTCCTACAATGAGCAGTTCTTC. This encodes CASRPSGTGATSSYNEQFF.

This chain connects TRBV11-2 to TRBJ2-7; D is undetermined. V lost 4 bases and J 2 bases, leaving 15 bases between the germline ends. Germline CDR1 is SGHAT and CDR2 is FQNNGV. The CDR3 covers 15 residues. The DNA for the CDR3 is TGTGCCAGCAGCTCATCCCGGGTAATAGCCTACGAGCAGTACTTC. Translated, it gives CASSSSRVIAYEQYF.

The rearrangement links TRBV5-1 to TRBJ2-7; 8 bases line up with TRBD1. After removal of 0 bases from V and 5 bases from J, the junction contained 7 bases not matched to a gene. CDR1 is SGHRS, CDR2 YFSETQ, per germline. This CDR3 is built from 15 residues. In DNA, the CDR3 is TGCGCCAGCAGCTTGGGAGCGACAGGGGAACACGAGCAGTACTTC. Protein sequence: CASSLGATGEHEQYF.

The chain employs TRBV6-2 or TRBV6-3 and TRBJ1-5, with D possibly TRBD1 on 6 matching bases. CDR3 length: 12 residues. The V gene lost 2 bases and the J gene lost 13 bases, with 12 bases spanning the gap. CDR1 and CDR2 from the germline V gene are MNHEY and SVGEGT. CDR3 in DNA: TGTGCCAGCAGTTACCGAGGGACACTTCAGCATTTT. Its translation is CASSYRGTLQHF.

This chain connects TRBV28 to TRBJ1-2, with D perhaps TRBD1 (5 bases). Germline CDR1 and CDR2: MDHEN and SYDVKM. This CDR3 is 14 amino acids long. V lost 7 bases, J lost 4 bases, and 16 bases lay in between. The DNA of the CDR3 is TGTGCCAGCACCGCGGGGACGGAGACCTATGGCTACACCTTC. Its protein product is CASTAGTETYGYTF.